What follows describes a single TCR beta chain. Its target is unknown. Sequenced by immunoSEQ multiplex PCR; TCRdb stores in-frame clones only, minus some. The sample has 83,000 or so clones, approximately 85% seen once. Germline V gene data show CDR1 as SGHTA and CDR2 as FQGTGA. The ends were cut back, 2 bases at V and 5 bases at J, with 14 bases in the middle. This CDR3 has 15 residues. This entry is derived from a study of T cell responses to AZD1222 COVID-19 vaccine. Overall study findings and caveats: The donors showed a predominance of white British ancestry and of females, with possible underestimation of clonal diversity. Increases in Spike-specific TCR breadth and depth were seen after two AZD1222 doses.

This rearrangement joins TRBV7-3 to TRBJ2-3; D not certain. Material: peripheral blood, obtained on day 0 of AZD1222 vaccination. This TCR derives from an adult in good health. CDR3: CASSLSVTLKDTQYF. The DNA for the CDR3 is TGTGCCAGCAGCTTATCTGTGACCCTAAAAGATACGCAGTATTTT.